The present T cell receptor beta chain was sequenced within a study of PD-L1 blockade in urothelial cancer. Details on this clone: Its antigen is unknown.

Sequenced by immunoSEQ multiplex PCR; TCRdb stores in-frame clones only, minus some. Of about 15,000 clones in the sample, around 90% were seen once. The V and J ends lost 4 bases and 6 bases respectively, with 15 bases between them. This CDR3 contains 13 residues. CDR1 is GTSNPN and CDR2 is SVGIG in the germline V gene (reference sequence). Regarding the study as a whole: It was durable-benefit patients whose tumor-associated blood clones expanded more at 3 weeks.

The chain has TRBV30 and TRBJ1-2; weak D call: TRBD1 (5 bases). The sample here was PBMCs, taken around atezolizumab (anti-PD-L1) treatment. The sequence was obtained from a man aged 45-60 years with urothelial cancer. In nucleotides, the CDR3 is TGTGCCTGGACAGGGCACTCGGTGGATGGCTACACCTTC. It codes for CAWTGHSVDGYTF.